These 4 T cell receptor beta chains were sequenced from one sample in a study of T-cell reconstitution after alpha-beta-depleted transplantation in children. It was with unique molecular identifiers that the TCRbeta library was prepared. Via MiXCR, TCRdb re-called the PCR reads, giving one row per CDR3 protein. The sample has hundreds of thousands of distinct CDR3 sequences, about 17% seen once. The starting material was PBMCs, mostly from graft donor cells, obtained 360 days after TCRalphabeta/CD19-depleted stem cell transplant. All receptors come from a boy under two years old who had a stem cell transplant for Wiskott-Aldrich syndrome, so the T cells may come from the graft donor.

This clonotype has only a few counts. The genes are TRBV5-5 and TRBJ1-4; no definite D call. The V end was cut by 2 bases, the J end by 12 bases, with 14 bases between. CDR1 SGHKS and CDR2 YYEKEE come from the germline V gene (reference sequence). The CDR3 totals 13 residues. The CDR3 sequence: CASSLRVPVELFF. The CDR3 bases are TGTGCCAGCAGCTTAAGGGTTCCGGTGGAACTGTTTTTT.

This sequence joins TRBV24-1 and TRBJ2-3, with D perhaps TRBD1 or TRBD2 (5 bases each). V was pared by 0 bases and J by 14 bases, with 11 bases between. Germline V gene data show CDR1 as KGHDR and CDR2 as SFDVKD. The CDR3 sequence is 12 residues long. CDR3 sequence: CATSDLGTLRYF. CDR3 nucleotides: TGTGCCACCAGTGATTTGGGGACCCTCCGGTATTTT.

The sample holds a few counts of this clonotype. The chain is built from TRBV5-4 and TRBJ2-1, with D perhaps TRBD2 (6 bases). The CDR3 runs to 13 residues. Germline V gives CDR1 SGHNT, CDR2 YYREEE (reference sequence). The V end lost 7 bases, the J end lost 5 bases, and 13 bases lay between the germline ends. In DNA form, the CDR3 reads TGTGCCAGCGGATTAGGAGGGGACAATGAGCAGTTCTTC. Translation: CASGLGGDNEQFF.

This clonotype has just a few counts. The chain combines TRBV18 with TRBJ2-5; tentatively, D is TRBD2 (6 bases). The CDR3 is 17 amino acids. V dropped 6 bases and J dropped 4 bases, with 24 bases sitting between them. The germline CDR1 and CDR2 sequences are KGHSH and LQKENI. The CDR3 protein is CASSLYSQYGAGETQYF. The CDR3 DNA reads TGTGCCAGCTCCCTCTATTCCCAGTACGGAGCGGGAGAGACCCAGTACTTC. The variable domain in full, with the rest retrieved from reference TRBV18 and TRBJ2-5, is NAGVMQNPRHLVRRRGQEARLRCSPMKGHSHVYWYRQLPEEGLKFMVYLQKENIIDESGMPKERFSAEFPKEGPSILRIQQVVRGDSAAYFCASSLYSQYGAGETQYFGPGTRLLVL.